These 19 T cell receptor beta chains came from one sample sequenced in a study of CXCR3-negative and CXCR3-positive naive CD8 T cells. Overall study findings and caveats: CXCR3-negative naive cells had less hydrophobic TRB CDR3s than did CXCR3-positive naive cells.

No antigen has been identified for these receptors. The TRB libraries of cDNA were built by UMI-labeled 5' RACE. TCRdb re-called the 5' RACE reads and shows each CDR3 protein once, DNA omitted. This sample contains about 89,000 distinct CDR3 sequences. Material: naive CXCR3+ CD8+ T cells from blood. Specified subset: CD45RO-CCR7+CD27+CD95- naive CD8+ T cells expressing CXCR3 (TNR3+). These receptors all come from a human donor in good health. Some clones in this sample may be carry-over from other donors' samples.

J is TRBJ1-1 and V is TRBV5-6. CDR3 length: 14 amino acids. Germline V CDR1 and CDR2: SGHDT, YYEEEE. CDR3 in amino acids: CASSLLVGHAEAFF. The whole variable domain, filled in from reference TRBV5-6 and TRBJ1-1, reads DAGVTQSPTHLIKTRGQQVTLRCSPKSGHDTVSWYQQALGQGPQFIFQYYEEEERQRGNFPDRFSGHQFPNYSSELNVNALLLGDSALYLCASSLLVGHAEAFFGQGTRLTVV.

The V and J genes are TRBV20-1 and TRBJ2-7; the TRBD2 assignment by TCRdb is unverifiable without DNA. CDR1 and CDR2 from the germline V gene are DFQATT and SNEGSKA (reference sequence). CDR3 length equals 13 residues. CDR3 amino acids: CSARDLGEDEQYF.

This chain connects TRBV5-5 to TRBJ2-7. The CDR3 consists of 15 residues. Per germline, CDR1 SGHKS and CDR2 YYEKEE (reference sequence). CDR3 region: CASSLSSRTAYEQYF.

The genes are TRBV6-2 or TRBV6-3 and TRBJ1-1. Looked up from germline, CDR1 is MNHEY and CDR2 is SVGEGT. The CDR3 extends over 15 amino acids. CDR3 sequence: CASSYSAGLDALAFF.

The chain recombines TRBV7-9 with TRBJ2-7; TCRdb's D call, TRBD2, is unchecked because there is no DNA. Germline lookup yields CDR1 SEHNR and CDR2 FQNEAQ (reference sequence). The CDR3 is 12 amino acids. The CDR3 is CASSAGLREQYF.

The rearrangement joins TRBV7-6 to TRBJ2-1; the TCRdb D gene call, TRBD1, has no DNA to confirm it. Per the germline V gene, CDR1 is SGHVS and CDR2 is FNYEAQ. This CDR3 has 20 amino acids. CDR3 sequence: CASSLTDRVQVLAGYNEQFF.

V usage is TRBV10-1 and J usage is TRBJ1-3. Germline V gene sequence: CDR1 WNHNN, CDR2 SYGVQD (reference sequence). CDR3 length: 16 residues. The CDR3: CAKNPVIRYTGNTIYF.

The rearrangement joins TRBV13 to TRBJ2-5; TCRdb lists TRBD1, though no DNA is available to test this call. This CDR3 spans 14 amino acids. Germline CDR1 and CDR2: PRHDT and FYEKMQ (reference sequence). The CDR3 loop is CASSLGTGQETQYF.

CDR3 sequence reads: CASKGGFSYNSPLHF. This chain joins TRBV27 and TRBJ1-6; the TCRdb D gene call, TRBD1, has no DNA to confirm it. This CDR3 region has 15 residues. Germline CDR1 MNHEY, CDR2 SMNVEV (reference sequence).

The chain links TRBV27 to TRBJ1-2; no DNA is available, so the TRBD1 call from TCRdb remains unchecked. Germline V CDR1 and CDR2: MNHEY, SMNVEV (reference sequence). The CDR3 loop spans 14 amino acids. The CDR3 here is CASSATGGAYGYTF.

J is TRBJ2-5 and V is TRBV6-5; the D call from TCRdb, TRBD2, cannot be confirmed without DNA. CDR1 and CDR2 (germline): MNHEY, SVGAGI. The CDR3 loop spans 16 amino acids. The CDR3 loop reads CASSYGGRAGLETQYF.

CDR3 residues: CASRTGGETQYF. V usage is TRBV27 and J usage is TRBJ2-5; TCRdb designates TRBD1, a call that cannot be tested without DNA. Germline CDR1 is MNHEY and CDR2 is SMNVEV (reference sequence). The CDR3 is 12 residues long.

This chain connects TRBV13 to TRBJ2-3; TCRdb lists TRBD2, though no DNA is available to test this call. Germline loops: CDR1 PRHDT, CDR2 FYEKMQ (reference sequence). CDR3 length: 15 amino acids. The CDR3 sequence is CASSPGTSSTDTQYF.

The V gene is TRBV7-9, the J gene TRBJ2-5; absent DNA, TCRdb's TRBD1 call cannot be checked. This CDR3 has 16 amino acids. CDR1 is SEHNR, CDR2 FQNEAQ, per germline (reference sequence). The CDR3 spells CASSLKPDSDQETQYF.

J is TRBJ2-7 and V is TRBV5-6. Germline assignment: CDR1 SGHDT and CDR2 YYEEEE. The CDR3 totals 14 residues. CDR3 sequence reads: CASSLPQRTYEQYF.

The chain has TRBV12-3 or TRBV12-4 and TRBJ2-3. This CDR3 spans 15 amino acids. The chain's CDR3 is CASSLHGTNTDTQYF.

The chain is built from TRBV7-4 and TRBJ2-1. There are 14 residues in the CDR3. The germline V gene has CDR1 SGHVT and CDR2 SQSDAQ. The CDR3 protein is CASSLGASYNEQFF.

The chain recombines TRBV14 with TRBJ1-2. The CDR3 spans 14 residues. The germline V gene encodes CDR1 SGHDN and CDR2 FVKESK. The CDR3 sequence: CASGQGGAIYGYTF. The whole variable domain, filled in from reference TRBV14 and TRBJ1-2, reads EAGVTQFPSHSVIEKGQTVTLRCDPISGHDNLYWYRRVMGKEIKFLLHFVKESKQDESGMPNNRFLAERTGGTYSTLKVQPAELEDSGVYFCASGQGGAIYGYTFGSGTRLTVV.

CDR3 residues: CASSLRRAANYGYTF. V and J are TRBV28 and TRBJ1-2; there is no DNA to check the TCRdb D call of TRBD1. Germline V gene data show CDR1 as MDHEN and CDR2 as SYDVKM. This CDR3 has 15 residues.